This T cell receptor (beta chain) originates from a study of cytotoxic CD8 clonotypes in ibrutinib-treated CLL. Measured with immunoSEQ multiplex PCR; TCRdb has only the in-frame clones, and not every one. The data hold about 130,000 clones, with approximately 83% observed a single time. V gave up 8 bases and J gave up 11 bases, with 22 bases separating them. The CDR3 extends over 14 amino acids. Germline V CDR1 and CDR2: MDHEN, SYDVKM. Whole-study findings and limits: Sampling time points were not equivalent between sustained-remission and progressing patients.

For this clone: What it recognizes is unknown.

The starting material was PBMCs, obtained after 24 months of ibrutinib treatment. The sequence derives from a human donor with chronic lymphocytic leukemia. The V call is TRBV28, the J call TRBJ1-5; perhaps TRBD1 as D (5 bases). The CDR3 DNA sequence: TGTGCCAGCGGAGGACATTCGGACCCACCAGCCCAGCATTTT. This codes for CASGGHSDPPAQHF.